Listed below are T cell receptor beta chains from one sample, sequenced in a study of human T cells and chemical hapten exposure. Using its own MiXCR run on the RACE reads, TCRdb lists one record per CDR3 protein. Of 380,000 or so distinct CDR3 sequences listed, 5.5% are singletons. The material sequenced was whole blood, taken in connection with sensitization to the hapten diphenylcyclopropenone (DPC). These receptors came from a young woman with alopecia areata. Some clones in this sample may be carry-over from other donors' samples. Each CDR3 is given with its conserved first and last residue. The order of the fields is V gene, clone size, D gene, J gene, CDR3 protein, CDR3 DNA. The D gene is left open where the match is weak. Size is omitted from some rows. Given values are once, few, many or a class for expanded clones.

TRBV19	-	TRBD1	TRBJ2-7	CASSIPGTGEQYF	TGTGCCAGTAGTATTCCAGGGACAGGGGAGCAGTACTTC
TRBV6-5	-	TRBD1	TRBJ1-5	CASMETGNSNQPQHF	TGTGCCAGCATGGAGACAGGGAATAGCAATCAGCCCCAGCATTTT
TRBV6-4	-	TRBD2	TRBJ2-3	CASSNSGTSPDTQYF	TGTGCCAGCAGTAACTCCGGGACTAGCCCAGATACGCAGTATTTT
TRBV6-1	many	TRBD1	TRBJ1-4	CASSGPSGTGGEKLFF	TGTGCCAGCAGTGGACCTTCCGGGACAGGTGGCGAAAAACTGTTTTTT
TRBV7-2	many	TRBD1	TRBJ2-1	CASSLARGLSSYNEQFF	TGTGCCAGCAGCTTAGCTAGGGGGCTTAGCTCCTACAATGAGCAGTTCTTC
TRBV28	many	TRBD1	TRBJ2-7	CASSPDRGPWYF	TGTGCCAGCAGTCCAGACAGGGGGCCTTGGTACTTC
TRBV2	-	-	TRBJ1-2	CASYSGLYYGYTF	TGTGCCAGTTACAGTGGGCTTTACTATGGCTACACCTTC
TRBV5-1	-	-	TRBJ1-1	CASSREHTEAFF	TGCGCCAGCAGCAGGGAACACACTGAAGCTTTCTTT
TRBV4-1	few	-	TRBJ1-4	CASSQIQVGGSGEKLFF	TGCGCCAGCAGCCAGATTCAGGTCGGGGGGAGCGGCGAAAAACTGTTTTTT
TRBV6-2/TRBV6-3	many	-	TRBJ2-3	CASNFAGSNTQYF	TGTGCCAGCAATTTCGCCGGTTCTAATACGCAGTATTTT
TRBV28	-	-	TRBJ1-6	CASKSSVRRSYNSPLHF	TGTGCCAGCAAATCCTCCGTCCGTAGGTCCTATAATTCACCCCTCCACTTT
TRBV3-1	-	TRBD2	TRBJ2-5	CASQRRGGLETQYF	TGTGCCAGCCAACGGCGGGGGGGCCTAGAGACCCAGTACTTC
TRBV28	few	-	TRBJ1-1	CASSSGHFEAFF	TGTGCCAGCAGTTCGGGGCATTTTGAAGCTTTCTTT
TRBV18	-	TRBD1	TRBJ1-5	CASSPDRVGQPQHF	TGTGCCAGCTCACCCGACAGGGTTGGCCAGCCCCAGCATTTT
TRBV18	-	-	TRBJ1-2	CASSPDRTPNYGYTF	TGTGCCAGCTCACCAGACAGGACGCCGAACTATGGCTACACCTTC
TRBV5-5	many	-	TRBJ1-5	CASSPGKITGQPQHF	TGTGCCAGCAGCCCCGGAAAGATAACAGGTCAGCCCCAGCATTTT
TRBV27	few	-	TRBJ2-5	CASSLSAAQETQYF	TGTGCCAGCAGTTTATCGGCAGCCCAAGAGACCCAGTACTTC
TRBV5-1	many	-	TRBJ1-4	CASSQGGLGEKLFF	TGCGCCAGCAGCCAGGGAGGGTTGGGTGAAAAACTGTTTTTT
TRBV29-1	few	TRBD1	TRBJ2-7	CSVTRTGADEQYF	TGCAGCGTCACCCGGACAGGGGCTGACGAGCAGTACTTC
TRBV7-2	few	TRBD1	TRBJ1-6	CASSLNRGNNSPLHF	TGTGCCAGCAGCTTAAACAGGGGGAATAATTCACCCCTCCACTTT
TRBV28	-	TRBD1	TRBJ1-2	CASRSRGGPNYGYTF	TGTGCCAGCAGGTCCCGAGGGGGCCCAAACTATGGCTACACCTTC
TRBV24-1	many	-	TRBJ2-3	CATTGGNAQYF	TGTGCCACCACCGGAGGGAATGCGCAGTATTTT
TRBV7-3	many	-	TRBJ2-5	CASSFNTGTQETQYF	TGTGCCAGCAGCTTTAACACGGGGACTCAAGAGACCCAGTACTTC
TRBV27	-	-	TRBJ2-2	CASSLAVTTGELFF	TGTGCCAGCAGTTTGGCAGTGACCACCGGGGAGCTGTTTTTT
TRBV28	-	-	TRBJ1-4	CASSFQGTNEKLFF	TGTGCCAGCAGTTTCCAGGGGACTAATGAAAAACTGTTTTTT
TRBV7-2	many	-	TRBJ2-3	CASSLGTVSTDTQYF	TGTGCCAGCAGCTTAGGGACAGTGAGCACAGATACGCAGTATTTT
TRBV7-9	-	-	TRBJ1-4	CASSLWENEKLFF	TGTGCCAGCAGCTTATGGGAAAATGAAAAACTGTTTTTT
TRBV7-7	few	-	TRBJ2-2	CASSPLANTGELFF	TGTGCTAGCAGCCCGCTAGCGAACACCGGGGAGCTGTTTTTT
TRBV5-1	many	-	TRBJ1-2	CASTNFVGHNYGYTF	TGCGCCAGTACAAATTTCGTCGGACACAACTATGGCTACACCTTC
TRBV21-1	-	-	TRBJ2-2	CASSKEVNTGELFF	TGTGCCAGCAGCAAAGAAGTAAACACCGGGGAGCTGTTTTTT
TRBV14	many	-	TRBJ1-2	CASSPRAAGNGYTF	TGTGCCAGCAGTCCCAGGGCAGCCGGGAATGGCTACACCTTC
TRBV11-2	few	-	TRBJ2-1	CASSSRLAGADSGGEQFF	TGTGCCAGCAGCTCCCGCTTGGCGGGGGCCGACTCGGGCGGCGAGCAGTTCTTC
TRBV2	-	-	TRBJ2-7	CASHPEGYEQYF	TGTGCCAGCCACCCCGAGGGGTACGAGCAGTACTTC